In its sample, the clone carrying this T cell receptor beta chain was seen a few times. This record belongs to a study of T cells in Graves' hyperthyroidism and ophthalmopathy. There were TCR beta CDR3 regions amplified from RNA transcripts. An initial round of RT-PCR targeting the TCR CDR3 relied on the HTBI primer set. TCRdb passed the multiplex PCR reads through MiXCR, listing each CDR3 protein once. The table has around 340,000 distinct CDR3 sequences, 18% seen once. Germline loops: CDR1 DFQATT, CDR2 SNEGSKA (reference sequence). The CDR3 sequence is 13 residues long. V lost 3 bases to trimming and J lost 5 bases, with 11 bases between them. Graves' hyperthyroidism without ophthalmopathy progression within 18 months was termed stable. Lactation, pregnancy, other autoimmune disease or uncontrolled infection led to exclusion of patients. The source of the PBMCs was approximately 9.5 ml of fresh peripheral blood.

Sequences were obtained from blood. The gene calls are TRBV20-1 and TRBJ2-4; no firm D call. This clonotype was sampled from a woman aged 45-65 years with Graves' hyperthyroidism. The CDR3 DNA reads as TGCAGTGCTAGGATGGCTACTCAAAACATTCAGTACTTC. It codes for CSARMATQNIQYF.